This T cell receptor beta chain originates from a study of T-cell reconstitution after alpha-beta-depleted transplantation in children. Study outcomes and limitations: From surviving recipient T cells and thymic progenitors came the high day-60 TCRbeta diversity observed in some patients. Alpha-beta T cells present about two months after transplant were reported to originate from several hundred expanded graft clones. From newly produced T cells came most of the T-cell counts and diversity one year after transplant.

J lost 6 bases, V lost 2 bases, and 2 bases had no gene match. Germline V gene sequence: CDR1 LGHDT, CDR2 YNNKEL (reference sequence). This CDR3 comprises 14 residues. In regard to this clonotype: Its antigen is currently unknown.

TCRbeta library construction was performed incorporating unique molecular identifiers. TCRdb re-analysed the PCR reads in MiXCR, keeping a single row per CDR3 protein. The table records about 200,000 distinct CDR3 sequences, approximately 7% of them present only once. The receptor was isolated from a boy younger than 10 with acute lymphoblastic leukemia, due to receive a stem cell transplant. This chain links TRBV3-1 with TRBJ1-5; the match to TRBD1 covers 9 bases. Sequencing used PBMCs, obtained before TCRalphabeta/CD19-depleted stem cell transplant. The CDR3 region is CASSQNRGLQPQHF. The CDR3 region has the DNA TGTGCCAGCAGCCAAAACAGGGGGCTTCAGCCCCAGCATTTT. The full variable domain, in which reference TRBV3-1 and TRBJ1-5 provide the parts outside the CDR3, is DTAVSQTPKYLVTQMGNDKSIKCEQNLGHDTMYWYKQDSKKFLKIMFSYNNKELIINETVPNRFSPKSPDKAHLNLHINSLELGDSAVYFCASSQNRGLQPQHFGDGTRLSIL.